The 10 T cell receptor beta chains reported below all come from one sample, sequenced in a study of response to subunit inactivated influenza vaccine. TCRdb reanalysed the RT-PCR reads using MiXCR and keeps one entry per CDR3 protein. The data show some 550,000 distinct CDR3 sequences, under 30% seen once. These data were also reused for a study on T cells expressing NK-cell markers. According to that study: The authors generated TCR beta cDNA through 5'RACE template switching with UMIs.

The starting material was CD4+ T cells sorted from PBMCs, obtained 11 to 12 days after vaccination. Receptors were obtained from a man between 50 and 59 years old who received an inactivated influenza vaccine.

CDR3 protein: CATRGLSNSPLHF. The CDR3 DNA sequence: TGTGCCACCCGCGGGCTCTCTAATTCACCCCTCCACTTT. This chain uses TRBV5-8 with TRBJ1-6, with no clear D. This CDR3 has 13 amino acids. CDR1 is SGHTS, CDR2 YDEGEE, per germline. Deletions cut 9 bases from V and 6 bases from J, with 13 bases between.

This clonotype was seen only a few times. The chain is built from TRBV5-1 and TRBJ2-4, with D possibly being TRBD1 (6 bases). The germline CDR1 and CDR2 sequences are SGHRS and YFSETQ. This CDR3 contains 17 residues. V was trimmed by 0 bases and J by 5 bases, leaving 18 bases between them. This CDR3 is CASSLGVGTKPENIQYF. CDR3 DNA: TGCGCCAGCAGCTTGGGGGTCGGGACAAAGCCTGAAAACATTCAGTACTTC.

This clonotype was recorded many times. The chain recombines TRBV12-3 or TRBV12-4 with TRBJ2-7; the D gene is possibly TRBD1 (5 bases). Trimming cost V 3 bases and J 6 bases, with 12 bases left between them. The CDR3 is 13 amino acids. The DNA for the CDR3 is TGTGCCAGCAGTTTGGGGCAGGCCTCCGAGCAGTACTTC. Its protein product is CASSLGQASEQYF.

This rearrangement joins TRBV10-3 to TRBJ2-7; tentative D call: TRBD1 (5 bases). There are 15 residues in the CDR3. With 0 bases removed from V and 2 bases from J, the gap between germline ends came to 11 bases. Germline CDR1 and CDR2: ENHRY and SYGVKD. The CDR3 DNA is TGTGCCATCAGTGAGTCTGTACAGGAAACCTACGAGCAGTACTTC. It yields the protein CAISESVQETYEQYF.

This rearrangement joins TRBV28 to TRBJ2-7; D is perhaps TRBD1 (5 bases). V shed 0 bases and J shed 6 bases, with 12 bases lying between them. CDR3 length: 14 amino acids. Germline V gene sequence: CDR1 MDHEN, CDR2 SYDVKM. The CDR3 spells CASSLWGLDREQYF. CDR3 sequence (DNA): TGTGCCAGCAGTTTATGGGGGCTAGACCGCGAGCAGTACTTC.

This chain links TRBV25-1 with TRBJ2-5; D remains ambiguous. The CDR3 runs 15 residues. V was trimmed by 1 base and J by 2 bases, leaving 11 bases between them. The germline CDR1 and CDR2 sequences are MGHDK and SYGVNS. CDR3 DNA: TGTGCCAGCAGTGAATTGCTGGGGTATCAAGAGACCCAGTACTTC. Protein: CASSELLGYQETQYF.

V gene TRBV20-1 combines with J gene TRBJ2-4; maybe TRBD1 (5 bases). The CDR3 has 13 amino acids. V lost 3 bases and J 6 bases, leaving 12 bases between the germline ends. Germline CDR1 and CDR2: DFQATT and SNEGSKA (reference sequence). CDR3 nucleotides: TGCAGTGCTAGCCTAGGGGCTGGAAACATTCAGTACTTC. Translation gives CSASLGAGNIQYF.

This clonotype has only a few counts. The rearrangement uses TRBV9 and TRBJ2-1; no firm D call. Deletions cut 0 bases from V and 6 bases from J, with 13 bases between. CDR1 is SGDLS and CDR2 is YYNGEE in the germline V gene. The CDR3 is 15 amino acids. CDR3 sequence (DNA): TGTGCCAGCAGCGTAGGCGGAGAGTTGTCCAATGAGCAGTTCTTC. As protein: CASSVGGELSNEQFF. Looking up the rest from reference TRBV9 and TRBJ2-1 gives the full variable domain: DSGVTQTPKHLITATGQRVTLRCSPRSGDLSVYWYQQSLDQGLQFLIQYYNGEERAKGNILERFSAQQFPDLHSELNLSSLELGDSALYFCASSVGGELSNEQFFGPGTRLTVL.

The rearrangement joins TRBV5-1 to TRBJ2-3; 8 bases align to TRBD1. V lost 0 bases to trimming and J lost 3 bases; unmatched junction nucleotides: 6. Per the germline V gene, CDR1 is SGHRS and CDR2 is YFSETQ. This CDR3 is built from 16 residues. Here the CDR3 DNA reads TGCGCCAGCAGCTTGGGTGTGACAGGGGTAACAGATACGCAGTATTTT. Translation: CASSLGVTGVTDTQYF.

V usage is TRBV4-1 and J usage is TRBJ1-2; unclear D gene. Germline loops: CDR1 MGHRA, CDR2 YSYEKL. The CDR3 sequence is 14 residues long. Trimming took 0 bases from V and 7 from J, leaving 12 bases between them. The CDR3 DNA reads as TGCGCCAGCAGCCAAGATCGGTTATCAGGTGGCTACACCTTC. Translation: CASSQDRLSGGYTF.